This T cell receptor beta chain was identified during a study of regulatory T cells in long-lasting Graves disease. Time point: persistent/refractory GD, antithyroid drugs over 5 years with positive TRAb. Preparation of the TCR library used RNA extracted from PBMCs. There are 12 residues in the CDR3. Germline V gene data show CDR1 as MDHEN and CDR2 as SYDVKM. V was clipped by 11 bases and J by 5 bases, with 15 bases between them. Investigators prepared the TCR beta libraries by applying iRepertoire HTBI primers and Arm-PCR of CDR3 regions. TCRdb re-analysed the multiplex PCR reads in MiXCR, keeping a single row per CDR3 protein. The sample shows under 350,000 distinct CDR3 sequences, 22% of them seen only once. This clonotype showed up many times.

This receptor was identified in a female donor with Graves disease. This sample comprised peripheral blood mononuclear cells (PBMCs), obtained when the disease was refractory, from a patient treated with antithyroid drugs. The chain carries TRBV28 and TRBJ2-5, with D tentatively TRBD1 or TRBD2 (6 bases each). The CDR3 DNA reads TGTGCCTCTGGGGGGCAGTGGGAGACCCAGTACTTC. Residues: CASGGQWETQYF.